The 20 T cell receptor beta chains presented below share a single source sample, sequenced in a study of PD-L1 blockade in urothelial cancer. TCRdb keeps only in-frame clones here, not all; method: immunoSEQ multiplex PCR. This table holds 35,000 to 40,000 clones, about a third found once. Here the sequenced sample was tumor tissue, taken before atezolizumab (anti-PD-L1) treatment. The receptors here all came from a man in his 60s with urothelial cancer.

J is TRBJ1-1 and V is TRBV18; D gene ambiguous. CDR1 is KGHSH, CDR2 LQKENI, per germline. The CDR3 has 14 amino acids. Between the trimmed V and J ends, which lost 2 bases and 0 bases, there was a span of 7 bases. The chain's CDR3 is CASSPDWVNTEAFF. In DNA, the CDR3 is TGTGCCAGCTCACCAGATTGGGTGAACACTGAAGCTTTCTTT.

This clone was detected a few times. V gene TRBV6-8 combines with J gene TRBJ2-7; D may match TRBD1 or TRBD2 (8 bases each). The germline gives CDR1 MNHGY, CDR2 SAAAGT. The length of the CDR3 is 16 residues. V gave up 4 bases and J gave up 0 bases, with 16 bases separating them. The CDR3: CASSSRGRGASYEQYF. CDR3 sequence (DNA): TGTGCCAGCAGTTCCAGGGGGCGGGGGGCCTCCTACGAGCAGTACTTC.

The chain uses TRBV5-1 and TRBJ1-4; D is unresolved. This CDR3 spans 14 amino acids. Germline V gives CDR1 SGHRS, CDR2 YFSETQ. Trimming shortened V by 4 bases and J by 0 bases, and 7 bases separated the two germline ends. In nucleotides, the CDR3 is TGCGCCAGCAGCCCGGCCGCAACTAATGAAAAACTGTTTTTT. Protein product: CASSPAATNEKLFF.

V usage is TRBV6-7 and J usage is TRBJ2-7; D unclear. TRBV6-7 falls under the ORF class, with uncertain function. This CDR3 comprises 11 residues. Between the trimmed V and J ends, which lost 7 bases and 4 bases, there was a span of 8 bases. The CDR3 DNA reads TGTGCCAGCACCAGCACTTACGAGCAGTACTTC. Its translation: CASTSTYEQYF.

The CDR3 region has the DNA TGTGCCAGCGCCCCCAGTCCCGGGGCGAGTCAGCCCCAGCATTTT. It encodes CASAPSPGASQPQHF. The chain is built from TRBV6-8 and TRBJ1-5; tentatively, D is TRBD1 (5 bases). Germline values: CDR1 MNHGY, CDR2 SAAAGT. V lost 8 bases, J lost 6 bases, and 20 bases lay in between. This CDR3 spans 15 amino acids.

In its sample, this clone was seen a few times. The V gene is TRBV14, the J gene TRBJ1-3; no clear D gene. This CDR3 contains 13 residues. Trimming left V 4 bases short and J 0 bases short, with 4 bases between. The germline gives CDR1 SGHDN, CDR2 FVKESK. In DNA form, the CDR3 reads TGTGCCAGCAGCCCCCACTCTGGAAACACCATATATTTT. Translating it yields CASSPHSGNTIYF.

The V call is TRBV10-1, the J call TRBJ1-2; D is perhaps TRBD1 (5 bases). CDR1 is WNHNN, CDR2 SYGVQD, per germline (reference sequence). With 0 bases removed from V and 4 bases from J, the gap between germline ends came to 12 bases. The CDR3 runs 15 residues. CDR3 amino acids: CASSESGRELYGYTF. The CDR3 coding sequence is TGCGCCAGCAGTGAGTCGGGCAGGGAACTCTATGGCTACACCTTC.

This clone occurred a few times. This sequence joins TRBV6-1 and TRBJ1-6; D is uncertain. V lost 1 base to trimming and J lost 4 bases, with 26 bases between them. The germline gives CDR1 MNHNS, CDR2 SASEGT. This CDR3 spans 21 amino acids. CDR3 protein: CASSEVSAGEGKKRYNSPLHF. CDR3 sequence (DNA): TGTGCCAGCAGTGAAGTATCAGCTGGGGAGGGAAAGAAGAGGTATAATTCACCCCTCCACTTT.

The sample holds one count of this clone. This rearrangement joins TRBV5-1 to TRBJ1-4; weak D call: TRBD1 (5 bases). The V gene's germline CDR1 is SGHRS and CDR2 YFSETQ. The CDR3 extends over 14 amino acids. V shed 4 bases and J shed 3 bases, with 10 bases lying between them. The CDR3 spells CASSIQGSNEKLFF. The CDR3 DNA reads TGCGCCAGCAGCATCCAGGGCTCTAATGAAAAACTGTTTTTT.

This clone was counted at least ten times. This sequence joins TRBV7-6 and TRBJ1-1; TRBD1 agrees at 9 bases. Looked up from germline, CDR1 is SGHVS and CDR2 is FNYEAQ. The CDR3 contains 16 residues. V shed 0 bases and J 6 bases; nucleotides not matched to a gene: 8. For the CDR3, the DNA is TGTGCCAGCAGCTTAGCGCGCAAGGACAGGGGCCCTGAAGCTTTCTTT. Amino acids: CASSLARKDRGPEAFF.

The chain has TRBV6-8 and TRBJ2-1; TRBD2 agrees at 15 bases. Per germline, CDR1 MNHGY and CDR2 SAAAGT. The CDR3 spans 17 residues. V lost 0 bases and J lost 8; bases outside the gene matches: 5. CDR3 in DNA: TGTGCCAGCAGTTACTCAAGGACTAGCGGGGGGGCCGATGAGCAGTTCTTC. Amino acids: CASSYSRTSGGADEQFF.

The V call is TRBV14, the J call TRBJ1-4; 7 bases are a match to TRBD1. This CDR3 is 15 amino acids long. Germline V lookup: CDR1 SGHDN, CDR2 FVKESK. V was clipped by 4 bases and J by 7 bases; unmatched bases: 9. The CDR3 region is CASSRRQGLVEKLFF. The DNA for the CDR3 is TGTGCCAGCAGCCGCAGACAGGGATTGGTTGAAAAACTGTTTTTT.

This chain uses TRBV28 with TRBJ2-7; 7 bases align to TRBD1. Germline lookup yields CDR1 MDHEN and CDR2 SYDVKM. This CDR3 is 15 amino acids long. Germline trimming cut 7 bases from V and 5 bases from J; bases unmatched to any gene: 14. This chain's CDR3 is CASINRGTPIDEQYF. CDR3 nucleotides: TGTGCCAGCATTAACAGGGGTACCCCAATTGACGAGCAGTACTTC.

The J gene is TRBJ1-5, the V gene TRBV29-1; D is possibly TRBD1 (5 bases). Germline-derived CDR1 and CDR2 are SQVTM and ANQGSEA. Trimming removed 2 bases from V and 3 bases from J, with 8 bases in between. This CDR3 contains 13 residues. CDR3: CSVEIGDNQPQHF. The CDR3 region has the DNA TGCAGCGTTGAAATAGGGGACAATCAGCCCCAGCATTTT.

This clone has only a few counts. The gene calls are TRBV11-3 and TRBJ2-5; 14 nucleotides agree with TRBD2. The CDR3 sequence is 18 residues long. The J segment lost 5 bases and the V segment lost 5 bases, leaving 13 bases of the junction unmatched. Germline V gene lookup returns CDR1 SGHNT and CDR2 YENEEA. The CDR3 DNA follows: TGTGCCAGCAGCCGCCAGACCGGGACTAGCGGGAGTCGGGAGACCCAGTACTTC. It translates to CASSRQTGTSGSRETQYF.

The genes are TRBV11-3 and TRBJ2-4, with 8 bases aligning to TRBD2. The junction had 6 bases not matched to a gene; V was cut back by 5 bases and J by 6 bases. The germline gives CDR1 SGHNT, CDR2 YENEEA. This CDR3 has 14 residues. Here the CDR3 DNA reads TGTGCCAGCAGCCCGGGGGGGGGCGTAAACATTCAGTACTTC. It yields the protein CASSPGGGVNIQYF. Drawing the rest from reference TRBV11-3 and TRBJ2-4, the complete variable domain is EAGVVQSPRYKIIEKKQPVAFWCNPISGHNTLYWYLQNLGQGPELLIRYENEEAVDDSQLPKDRFSAERLKGVDSTLKIQPAELGDSAVYLCASSPGGGVNIQYFGAGTRLSVL.

The sample holds a few counts of this clone. V is TRBV6-8 and J is TRBJ1-3; 8 bases fit TRBD1. Germline trimming cut 8 bases from V and 7 bases from J; bases unmatched to any gene: 19. This CDR3 has 17 residues. Per germline, CDR1 MNHGY and CDR2 SAAAGT. In nucleotides, the CDR3 is TGTGCCAGCTCTCTTAGGTCCGGGACAGGTCAACGGAACACCATATATTTT. Translation gives CASSLRSGTGQRNTIYF.

This chain links TRBV6-8 with TRBJ2-7, with D maybe TRBD1 (5 bases). Germline CDR1 reads MNHGY; CDR2 reads SAAAGT. The V gene lost 5 bases and the J gene lost 7 bases, with 12 bases spanning the gap. The CDR3 contains 12 residues. DNA of the CDR3: TGTGCCAGCAGTAAAGGGGCGTGGGAGCAGTACTTC. Its translation: CASSKGAWEQYF.

This clone counts as medium-sized (0.01 to 0.1%). This specimen includes other DNA sequences encoding the same CDR3. This chain connects TRBV18 to TRBJ2-7, with TRBD1 identical over 8 bases. Germline CDR1 KGHSH, CDR2 LQKENI. There are 14 residues in the CDR3. Germline trimming cut 2 bases from V and 2 bases from J; bases unmatched to any gene: 2. The CDR3 nucleotides are TGTGCCAGCTCACCAAGACAGGGGACCTACGAGCAGTACTTC. It translates to CASSPRQGTYEQYF. Combining the CDR3 with reference TRBV18 and TRBJ2-7 gives the whole variable domain NAGVMQNPRHLVRRRGQEARLRCSPMKGHSHVYWYRQLPEEGLKFMVYLQKENIIDESGMPKERFSAEFPKEGPSILRIQQVVRGDSAAYFCASSPRQGTYEQYFGPGTRLTVT.

V is TRBV10-2 and J is TRBJ1-5; 7 bases line up with TRBD1. V gave up 9 bases and J gave up 2 bases; unmatched junction bases: 7. CDR1 WSHSY and CDR2 SAAADI come from the germline V gene. This CDR3 contains 14 residues. CDR3 sequence reads: CASSTQGGNQPQHF. CDR3 nucleotide sequence: TGCGCCAGTTCGACCCAGGGGGGCAATCAGCCCCAGCATTTT.